The present entry profiles one T cell receptor (beta chain) with its context. The repertoire was sequenced with immunoSEQ multiplex PCR; TCRdb's copy has only in-frame clones and lacks some. The table records fewer than 150,000 clones, more than 70% of them present only once. This sample is drawn from a study of blood T cell repertoires in COVID-19. Study information: PBMCs, B-cell-depleted T cells, or T cells were the source of the cDNA or gDNA that made up the material.

CDR1 and CDR2 from the germline V gene are SGHTA and FQGNSA. The CDR3 length is 13 residues. Trimming stripped 2 bases from V and 4 bases from J, with 8 bases between. The chain employs TRBV7-2 and TRBJ2-5, with D possibly TRBD2 on 5 matching bases. The TCR sequence derives from a woman between 65 and 79 years old who had recovered from COVID-19. The source material was peripheral blood. DNA for the CDR3: TGTGCCAGCAGCTTACTAGCCCGAGAGACCCAGTACTTC. Translating it yields CASSLLARETQYF.